The present T cell receptor beta chain was sequenced within a study of shared clonotypes between healthy human individuals. The CDR3 totals 17 residues. V was pared by 5 bases and J by 0 bases, with 8 bases of the junction left unmatched. Germline CDR1 and CDR2: SGHVS and FNYEAQ. As to this clone: Its antigen is unidentified.

Study conclusions and caveats: Compared with clonotypes that all four donors shared, non-shared clonotypes had lower generation probabilities.

Using immunoSEQ multiplex PCR, the repertoire was profiled, and TCRdb retains in-frame clones only, with some absent. The sample comprises 2 million to 2.5 million clones, around 95% of which are singletons, and around 0.13% rests with the top ten. The receptor was derived from a man younger than 35 in good health. This sequence joins TRBV7-6 and TRBJ1-4; TRBD1 matches at 8 bases. The sample was naive CD4+ T cells sorted from blood. Subset given: CD45RA+ positively selected. Written as DNA, the CDR3 is TGTGCCAGCAGCAGGACAGGGACGGCCTCAACTAATGAAAAACTGTTTTTT. It specifies CASSRTGTASTNEKLFF.